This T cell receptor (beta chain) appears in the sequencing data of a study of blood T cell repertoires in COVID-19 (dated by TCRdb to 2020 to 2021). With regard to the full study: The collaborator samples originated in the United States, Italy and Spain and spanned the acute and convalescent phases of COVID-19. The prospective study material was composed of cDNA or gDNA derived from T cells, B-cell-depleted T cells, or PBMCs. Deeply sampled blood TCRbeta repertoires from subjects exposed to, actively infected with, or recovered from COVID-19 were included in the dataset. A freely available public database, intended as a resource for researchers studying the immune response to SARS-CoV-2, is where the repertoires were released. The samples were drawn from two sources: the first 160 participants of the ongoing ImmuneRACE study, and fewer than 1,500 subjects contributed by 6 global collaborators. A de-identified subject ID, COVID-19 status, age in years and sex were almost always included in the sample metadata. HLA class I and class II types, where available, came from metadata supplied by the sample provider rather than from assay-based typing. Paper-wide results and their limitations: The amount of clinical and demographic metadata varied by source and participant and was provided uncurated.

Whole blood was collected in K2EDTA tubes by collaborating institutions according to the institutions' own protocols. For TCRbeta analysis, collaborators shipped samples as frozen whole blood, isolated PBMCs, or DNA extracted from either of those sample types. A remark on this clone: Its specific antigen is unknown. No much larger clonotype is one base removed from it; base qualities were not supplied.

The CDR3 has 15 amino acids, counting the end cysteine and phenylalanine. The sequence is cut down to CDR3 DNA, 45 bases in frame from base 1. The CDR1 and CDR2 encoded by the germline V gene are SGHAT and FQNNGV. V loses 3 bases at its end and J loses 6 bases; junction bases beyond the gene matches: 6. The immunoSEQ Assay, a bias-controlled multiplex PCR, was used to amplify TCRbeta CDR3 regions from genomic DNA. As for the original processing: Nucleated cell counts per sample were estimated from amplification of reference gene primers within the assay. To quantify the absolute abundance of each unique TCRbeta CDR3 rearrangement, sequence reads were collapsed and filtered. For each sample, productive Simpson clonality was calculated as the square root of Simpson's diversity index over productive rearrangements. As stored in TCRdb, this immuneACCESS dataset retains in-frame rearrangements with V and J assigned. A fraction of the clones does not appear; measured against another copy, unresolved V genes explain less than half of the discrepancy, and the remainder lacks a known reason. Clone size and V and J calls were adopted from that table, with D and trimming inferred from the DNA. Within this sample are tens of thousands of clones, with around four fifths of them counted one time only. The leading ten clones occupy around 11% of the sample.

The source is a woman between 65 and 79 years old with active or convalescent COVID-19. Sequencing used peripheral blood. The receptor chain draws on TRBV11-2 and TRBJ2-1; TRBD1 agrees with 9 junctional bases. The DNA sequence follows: TGTGCCAGCAGCTTTTGGACAGGGGCCCGCAATGAGCAGTTCTTC. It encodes CASSFWTGARNEQFF.